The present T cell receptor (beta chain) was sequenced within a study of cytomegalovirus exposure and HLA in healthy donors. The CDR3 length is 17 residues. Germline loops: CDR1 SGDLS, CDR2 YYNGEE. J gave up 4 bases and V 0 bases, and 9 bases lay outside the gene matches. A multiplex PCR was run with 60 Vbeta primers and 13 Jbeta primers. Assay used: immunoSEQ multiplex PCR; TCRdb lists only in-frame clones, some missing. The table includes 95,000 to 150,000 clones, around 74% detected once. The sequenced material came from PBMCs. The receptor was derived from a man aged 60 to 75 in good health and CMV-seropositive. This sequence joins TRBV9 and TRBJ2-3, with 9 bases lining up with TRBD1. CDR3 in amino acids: CASSVALVGQGPDTQYF. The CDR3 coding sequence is TGTGCCAGCAGCGTAGCTTTGGTGGGACAGGGCCCAGATACGCAGTATTTT. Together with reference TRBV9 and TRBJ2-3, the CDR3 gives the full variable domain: DSGVTQTPKHLITATGQRVTLRCSPRSGDLSVYWYQQSLDQGLQFLIQYYNGEERAKGNILERFSAQQFPDLHSELNLSSLELGDSALYFCASSVALVGQGPDTQYFGPGTRLTVL.